Sequencing of this T cell receptor (beta chain) was carried out in a study of T cell responses to AZD1222 COVID-19 vaccine. Only in-frame clones appear in the TCRdb table, and some are missing; sequencing was by immunoSEQ multiplex PCR. Here the sample spans about 42,000 clones, around 89% being singletons. Concerning this clone itself: Its antigen is undetermined.

General study findings and limits: The study identified only 6 or 7 AZD1222 recipients as seropositive at baseline. White British people made up most donors, females outnumbered males, and clonal diversity was possibly underestimated.

In germline, CDR1 is SNHLY, CDR2 FYNNEI. The CDR3 contains 14 residues. V dropped 9 bases and J dropped 1 base, with 15 bases sitting between them. The chain couples TRBV2 to TRBJ1-2, with TRBD1 as a possible D gene (6 bases). This TCR was sampled from an adult who received the AZD1222 COVID-19 vaccine. The sample consisted of peripheral blood, taken 28 days after the second AZD1222 dose. This chain's CDR3 is CARSSDRLNYGYTF. In DNA form, the CDR3 reads TGTGCCAGATCCTCGGACAGACTTAACTATGGCTACACCTTC.